The 18 T cell receptor beta chains below all came from one sample that was sequenced in a study of blood T cells in healthy people across ages. The use of a sample-barcoded 5' primer and a J-beta primer mix characterized a second PCR of about 7 to 12 cycles. TCRdb passed the 5' RACE reads through MiXCR, listing each CDR3 protein once. This sample has over 750,000 distinct CDR3 sequences, with around a quarter found just once. The same specimen was also included in a second study, on T cells of mothers and their children.

Sequencing was performed on blood. These receptors were taken from a boy younger than 18 in good health.

The V call is TRBV20-1, the J call TRBJ1-2; no reliable D call. The CDR3 contains 12 residues. CDR1 and CDR2 (germline): DFQATT, SNEGSKA (reference sequence). V was trimmed by 4 bases and J by 4 bases, leaving 10 bases between them. As DNA, the CDR3 is TGCAGTGCTACCCCTAACCTCTATGGCTACACCTTC. Its translation is CSATPNLYGYTF.

The rearrangement uses TRBV7-6 and TRBJ2-5; D is perhaps TRBD1 (5 bases). Near its end, the DNA agrees better with TRBJ2-1, so the J call may be wrong. The CDR3 sequence is 12 residues long. Germline V gene lookup returns CDR1 SGHVS and CDR2 FNYEAQ. CDR3 sequence: CASSLIGAEQFF. The CDR3 nucleotides read TGTGCCAGCAGCTTGATAGGGGCGGAGCAGTTCTTC.

The J gene is TRBJ2-5, the V gene TRBV20-1, with TRBD2 identical over 9 bases. The better agreement between TRBJ2-7 and the DNA end casts doubt on the J call. The germline V gene has CDR1 DFQATT and CDR2 SNEGSKA (reference sequence). There are 16 residues in the CDR3. The DNA for the CDR3 is TGCAGTGCTAGAGATTTAAGTAGCGGGGGATTCTACGAGCAGTACTTC. The encoded protein is CSARDLSSGGFYEQYF.

This clonotype was picked up a small number of times. V usage is TRBV20-1 and J usage is TRBJ1-2; TRBD1 agrees at 10 bases. V lost 0 bases, J lost 7 bases, and 11 bases stayed unmatched. This CDR3 spans 16 amino acids. Germline values: CDR1 DFQATT, CDR2 SNEGSKA (reference sequence). CDR3 coding DNA: TGCAGTGCTAGAGATCGCCTCCCTGGACAGGGGGGTGGCTACACCTTC. Its protein is CSARDRLPGQGGGYTF.

The chain is built from TRBV5-1 and TRBJ2-2; TRBD2 is a possible D gene (6 bases). Trimming took off 4 bases at V and 0 bases at J, with 13 bases between the two ends. The CDR3 is 16 residues long. Germline CDR1 and CDR2: SGHRS and YFSETQ. The CDR3 reads CASSPGGQTNTGELFF. The CDR3 nucleotides read TGCGCCAGCAGCCCCGGGGGTCAGACGAACACCGGGGAGCTGTTTTTT.

This clonotype came up a few times. DNA for the CDR3: TGTGCCAGCAGCCCGATGTCGGGGGATGGGGCCAACGTCCTGACTTTC. Its protein is CASSPMSGDGANVLTF. This sequence joins TRBV7-8 and TRBJ2-6; a possible D gene is TRBD2 (6 bases). The CDR3 sequence is 16 residues long. Germline V lookup: CDR1 SGHVS, CDR2 FQNEAQ. V shed 5 bases and J shed 3 bases, with 14 bases lying between them. Full variable domain (rest looked up from reference TRBV7-8 and TRBJ2-6): GAGVSQSPRYKVAKRGQDVALRCDPISGHVSLFWYQQALGQGPEFLTYFQNEAQLDKSGLPSDRFFAERPEGSVSTLKIQRTQQEDSAVYLCASSPMSGDGANVLTFGAGSRLTVL.

CDR3 coding DNA: TGCGCCAGCAGCTTTTCCGCCGGGACAATGAATGAAAAACTGTTTTTT. Protein product: CASSFSAGTMNEKLFF. The chain uses TRBV5-1 and TRBJ1-4; tentative D call: TRBD1 (6 bases). The CDR3 is 16 residues long. V dropped 2 bases and J dropped 5 bases, with 16 bases sitting between them. From germline, CDR1 is SGHRS and CDR2 YFSETQ.

The J gene is TRBJ2-7, the V gene TRBV5-5; TRBD1 aligns across 8 bases. This CDR3 has 16 amino acids. V shed 4 bases and J 6 bases; nucleotides not matched to a gene: 15. Germline V CDR1 and CDR2: SGHKS, YYEKEE (reference sequence). The DNA for the CDR3 is TGTGCCAGCAGCCTGGACGGGGCACAGGGGGTTGGCGAGCAGTACTTC. The encoded protein is CASSLDGAQGVGEQYF.

The chain links TRBV11-1 to TRBJ2-6, with TRBD2 identical over 14 bases. The length of the CDR3 is 20 residues. Germline-derived CDR1 and CDR2 are SGHAT and FQDESV (reference sequence). The V gene end was trimmed by 0 bases and the J gene end by 3 bases; junction bases not matched to a gene: 7. CDR3 protein: CASSLARGLAGDLGANVLTF. The CDR3 DNA follows: TGTGCCAGCAGCTTAGCGAGGGGACTAGCGGGAGATCTTGGGGCCAACGTCCTGACTTTC.

Only a few counts were recorded for this clonotype. DNA for the CDR3: TGTGCCAGCAGTTCCTCCCTGGAGGAGATGATATATGGCTACACCTTC. Its protein is CASSSSLEEMIYGYTF. This rearrangement joins TRBV27 to TRBJ1-2; D call uncertain. The germline CDR1 and CDR2 sequences are MNHEY and SMNVEV (reference sequence). Trimming removed 4 bases from V and 5 bases from J, with 20 bases in between. This CDR3 comprises 16 residues.

V and J are TRBV12-3 or TRBV12-4 and TRBJ2-6, with a tentative D call TRBD2 (7 bases). The length of the CDR3 is 16 residues. The V gene lost 3 bases and the J gene lost 4 bases, with 13 bases spanning the gap. The CDR3 DNA reads as TGTGCCAGCAGTTTTGGGGGGGCTCCCGGGGCCAACGTCCTGACTTTC. This encodes CASSFGGAPGANVLTF.

CDR3 sequence reads: CASSLGSWGDTEAFF. In DNA, the CDR3 is TGTGCCAGCAGCTTAGGTAGTTGGGGGGACACTGAAGCTTTCTTT. This sequence joins TRBV7-2 and TRBJ1-1; D is possibly TRBD1 (5 bases). Trimming took off 1 base at V and 3 bases at J, with 12 bases between the two ends. Germline V gives CDR1 SGHTA, CDR2 FQGNSA. The CDR3 spans 15 residues.

V is TRBV7-9 and J is TRBJ2-5; no clear D gene. The better agreement between TRBJ2-1 and the DNA end casts doubt on the J call. Germline V lookup: CDR1 SEHNR, CDR2 FQNEAQ (reference sequence). The CDR3 is 13 residues long. The CDR3 DNA reads as TGTGCCAGCAGCTTCGGCGGAGCCACGGAGCAGTTCTTC. It yields the protein CASSFGGATEQFF.

This clonotype was recorded a few times. The chain couples TRBV28 to TRBJ2-3; TRBD2 is a possible D gene (5 bases). The CDR3 totals 18 residues. V dropped 7 bases and J dropped 0 bases, with 23 bases sitting between them. Germline V gene sequence: CDR1 MDHEN, CDR2 SYDVKM. The CDR3 coding sequence is TGTGCCAGCAACTTTCATTATAGGGCTAGCAGGAGCACAGATACGCAGTATTTT. Its protein product is CASNFHYRASRSTDTQYF.

This chain joins TRBV28 and TRBJ2-7; no clear D. Germline CDR1 is MDHEN and CDR2 is SYDVKM. The CDR3 runs 16 residues. Trimming removed 3 bases at V and 0 bases at J, with 15 bases between. The CDR3 region has the DNA TGTGCCAGCAGTTTCTCTCCGGCCCGAAGCTCCTACGAGCAGTACTTC. Amino acid sequence: CASSFSPARSSYEQYF.

Only a few counts were recorded for this clonotype. The chain couples TRBV7-6 to TRBJ2-1; 9 nucleotides align to TRBD1. Germline V lookup: CDR1 SGHVS, CDR2 FNYEAQ. The CDR3 runs to 15 residues. The V segment lost 5 bases and the J segment 6 bases; nucleotides outside the gene matches: 8. CDR3 nucleotide sequence: TGTGCCAGCAGCCCGGCCGGGACAGGGACCAATGAGCAGTTCTTC. Protein product: CASSPAGTGTNEQFF.

This clonotype was found a few times. The rearrangement links TRBV9 to TRBJ2-1; D not certain. Judging by the DNA end, TRBJ2-5 fits better; the J call may be wrong. The CDR3 loop spans 15 amino acids. The germline V gene encodes CDR1 SGDLS and CDR2 YYNGEE. CDR3: CASSVAFGLQETQYF. The CDR3 DNA reads TGTGCCAGCAGCGTAGCATTCGGCTTACAAGAGACCCAGTACTTC.

V and J are TRBV20-1 and TRBJ2-2; the D is unclear. The germline V and J ends were trimmed by 1 base and 8 bases, with 5 bases remaining between them. The CDR3 runs 11 residues. The V gene's germline CDR1 is DFQATT and CDR2 SNEGSKA (reference sequence). The CDR3 bases are TGCAGTGCTAGAGGGGCAGGGGAGCTGTTTTTT. Protein sequence: CSARGAGELFF.